This T cell receptor beta chain was recovered during a study of memory CD4+ T cells and cytomegalovirus serostatus. Across the study: This sample comes from healthy Belgian adults, 8 to 10 CMV seropositive, 24 seronegative.

General observations from the study: Each of some 67 CMV-associated TCRbeta sequences occurred in one to five individuals. Repertoires predicted CMV serostatus with median bootstrapped AUC of about 0.95.

Single viable CD3+CD4+CD8-CD45RO+ cells were sorted as the memory CD4+ T cells. The germline V and J ends were trimmed by 6 bases and 2 bases, with 5 bases remaining between them. Germline loops: CDR1 LNHDA, CDR2 SQIVND (reference sequence). The CDR3 runs 13 residues. Points on this clone: The antigen remains undetermined.

Authors' methods: Out-of-frame sequences were removed, leaving 2 million to 2.5 million distinct TCRbeta sequences. Assay used: immunoSEQ multiplex PCR; TCRdb lists only in-frame clones, some missing. D and trimming were read from the DNA, whereas the V and J calls and clone size are those reported in that table. The table lists roughly 67,000 clones, roughly 76% of them singletons. Sequenced: memory CD4+ T cells from blood. This clonotype originated in an adult in good health and CMV-seropositive. V is TRBV19 and J is TRBJ2-6, with a possible D match to TRBD2 (5 bases). The CDR3 sequence: CASRRAGANVLTF. CDR3 in DNA: TGTGCCAGTAGGCGGGCTGGGGCCAACGTCCTGACTTTC. Together with reference TRBV19 and TRBJ2-6, the CDR3 gives the full variable domain: DGGITQSPKYLFRKEGQNVTLSCEQNLNHDAMYWYRQDPGQGLRLIYYSQIVNDFQKGDIAEGYSVSREKKESFPLTVTSAQKNPTAFYLCASRRAGANVLTFGAGSRLTVL.